Shown below are 14 T cell receptor beta chains from a single sample sequenced in a study of a mutant IDH1 vaccine in newly diagnosed glioma. Assay used: immunoSEQ multiplex PCR; TCRdb lists only in-frame clones, some missing. The table includes around 92,000 clones, over 85% detected once. Time point here: baseline, week 1 (first vaccination visit). Noted treatment: pre-vaccination baseline after standard-of-care therapy. The specimen was PBMCs, collected from a glioma patient treated with radiotherapy, temozolomide or both. The receptors come from a woman aged 45-65 years with glioma.

This chain joins TRBV2 and TRBJ1-3; D is unclear. Looked up from germline, CDR1 is SNHLY and CDR2 is FYNNEI. CDR3 length: 16 amino acids. V dropped 3 bases and J dropped 0 bases, with 12 bases sitting between them. The CDR3 spells CASSEGSEGSGNTIYF. The CDR3 DNA is TGTGCCAGCAGTGAGGGTTCAGAGGGCTCTGGAAACACCATATATTTT.

The rearrangement joins TRBV5-4 to TRBJ2-5; D assignment may be TRBD1 or TRBD2 (6 bases each). The CDR3 runs to 16 residues. From germline, CDR1 is SGHNT and CDR2 YYREEE (reference sequence). V shed 2 bases and J shed 5 bases, with 19 bases lying between them. Here the CDR3 reads CASSFPRGGRRETQYF. The CDR3 region has the DNA TGTGCCAGCAGCTTTCCCCGAGGGGGGCGCAGGGAGACCCAGTACTTC.

The chain couples TRBV7-8 to TRBJ1-5; no clear D gene. This CDR3 spans 13 amino acids. The V end lost 5 bases, the J end lost 7 bases, and 12 bases lay between the germline ends. The germline V gene has CDR1 SGHVS and CDR2 FQNEAQ. The CDR3 DNA reads as TGTGCCAGCAGCGCCGCCATGGGCCAGCCCCAGCATTTT. This translates into CASSAAMGQPQHF.

The chain has TRBV28 and TRBJ2-2, with 8 bases lining up with TRBD2. This CDR3 spans 17 amino acids. V dropped 6 bases and J dropped 0; count of bases not matched to a gene: 9. Germline V CDR1 and CDR2: MDHEN, SYDVKM. The CDR3 loop reads CASSPLPGLANTGELFF. The CDR3, as DNA: TGTGCCAGCAGCCCGCTCCCGGGACTAGCGAACACCGGGGAGCTGTTTTTT.

V usage is TRBV20-1 and J usage is TRBJ1-1; D gene unclear. The length of the CDR3 is 11 residues. Per germline, CDR1 DFQATT and CDR2 SNEGSKA (reference sequence). Trimming cost V 3 bases and J 0 bases, with 2 bases left between them. The CDR3 is CSARVNTEAFF. The CDR3 DNA reads TGCAGTGCTAGGGTGAACACTGAAGCTTTCTTT.

This chain uses TRBV30 with TRBJ1-5; 10 bases fit TRBD1. Germline V gives CDR1 GTSNPN, CDR2 SVGIG (reference sequence). The CDR3 sequence is 13 residues long. V dropped 6 bases and J dropped 4; count of bases not matched to a gene: 3. DNA for the CDR3: TGTGCCTGCCGGACAGGGGGAAATCAGCCCCAGCATTTT. Encoded protein: CACRTGGNQPQHF.

The table lists this clone with a count of one. The chain employs TRBV6-1 and TRBJ2-6, with a tentative D call TRBD1 (6 bases). The CDR3 contains 15 residues. Looked up from germline, CDR1 is MNHNS and CDR2 is SASEGT. V lost 7 bases and J 0 bases, leaving 10 bases between the germline ends. DNA of the CDR3: TGTGCCAGCAAACGGACAGCCTCTGGGGCCAACGTCCTGACTTTC. Protein sequence: CASKRTASGANVLTF.

The chain joins TRBV15 to TRBJ2-3; either TRBD1 or TRBD2 may supply D (5 bases each). V lost 5 bases and J 2 bases, leaving 11 bases between the germline ends. CDR3 length: 14 residues. CDR1 is LNHNV and CDR2 is YYDKDF in the germline V gene (reference sequence). CDR3 sequence: CATSRDRVTDTQYF. The CDR3 DNA is TGTGCCACCAGCCGGGACCGAGTCACAGATACGCAGTATTTT.

This rearrangement joins TRBV6-1 to TRBJ1-4, with D hard to call. The CDR3 runs to 14 residues. Germline CDR1 and CDR2: MNHNS and SASEGT. V lost 8 bases and J lost 8, with 18 bases in between. CDR3 DNA: TGTGCCAGCGCCCGCGGTCAGCGAAGGGAAAAACTGTTTTTT. It encodes CASARGQRREKLFF.

Notes on this clone: At one of its ends the junction is not consistent with the germline gene, which may arise from a read error. This chain uses TRBV9 with TRBJ1-6; D remains ambiguous. CDR1 SGDLS and CDR2 YYNGEE come from the germline V gene. The CDR3 covers 14 residues. The CDR3 DNA reads as TGTGCCGGCAGCGTAGGGCAGGATAATTCACCCCTCCACTTT. This gives the protein CAGSVGQDNSPLHF.

The chain carries TRBV4-1 and TRBJ2-1; the D call may be TRBD1 or TRBD2 (5 bases each). This CDR3 has 15 residues. CDR1 MGHRA and CDR2 YSYEKL come from the germline V gene. V lost 1 base and J 5 bases, leaving 12 bases between the germline ends. As DNA, the CDR3 is TGCGCCAGCAGCCAAGTGGGGACCCGTGACAATGAGCAGTTCTTC. It codes for CASSQVGTRDNEQFF.

The chain recombines TRBV28 with TRBJ1-2; D is ambiguous. Trimming stripped 4 bases from V and 4 bases from J, with 10 bases between. The CDR3 loop spans 13 amino acids. The germline CDR1 and CDR2 sequences are MDHEN and SYDVKM. CDR3 bases: TGTGCCAGCAGTTATGGGTACGGCTATGGCTACACCTTC. This codes for CASSYGYGYGYTF.

This chain's CDR3 is CASSPPGLAGAGELFF. The CDR3 DNA is TGTGCCAGCAGCCCCCCGGGACTAGCGGGAGCCGGGGAGCTGTTTTTT. The chain is built from TRBV11-2 and TRBJ2-2; 14 bases are shared with TRBD2. V trimming: 5 bases; J trimming: 6 bases; junction bases outside the gene matches: 5. Germline assignment: CDR1 SGHAT and CDR2 FQNNGV. CDR3 length: 16 residues. Drawing the rest from reference TRBV11-2 and TRBJ2-2, the complete variable domain is EAGVAQSPRYKIIEKRQSVAFWCNPISGHATLYWYQQILGQGPKLLIQFQNNGVVDDSQLPKDRFSAERLKGVDSTLKIQPAKLEDSAVYLCASSPPGLAGAGELFFGEGSRLTVL.

The chain carries TRBV30 and TRBJ2-5; perhaps TRBD1 as D (5 bases). V dropped 0 bases and J dropped 3 bases, with 5 bases sitting between them. The CDR3 has 12 residues. CDR1 and CDR2 from the germline V gene are GTSNPN and SVGIG (reference sequence). For the CDR3, the DNA is TGTGCCTGGAGTGTAGGGGAAGAGACCCAGTACTTC. The encoded protein is CAWSVGEETQYF.